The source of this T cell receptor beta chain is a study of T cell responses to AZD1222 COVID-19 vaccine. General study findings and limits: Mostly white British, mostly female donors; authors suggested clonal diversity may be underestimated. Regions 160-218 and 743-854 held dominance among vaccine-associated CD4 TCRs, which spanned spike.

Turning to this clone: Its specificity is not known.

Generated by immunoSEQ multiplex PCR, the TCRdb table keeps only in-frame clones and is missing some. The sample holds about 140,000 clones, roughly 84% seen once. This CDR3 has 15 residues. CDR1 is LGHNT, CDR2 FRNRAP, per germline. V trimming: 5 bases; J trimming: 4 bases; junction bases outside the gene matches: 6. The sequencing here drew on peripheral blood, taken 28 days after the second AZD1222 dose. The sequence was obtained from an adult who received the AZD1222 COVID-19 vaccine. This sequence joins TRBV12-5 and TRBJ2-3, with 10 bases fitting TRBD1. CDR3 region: CASGTGTGEPDTQYF. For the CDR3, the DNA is TGTGCTAGTGGTACCGGGACAGGGGAGCCAGATACGCAGTATTTT.